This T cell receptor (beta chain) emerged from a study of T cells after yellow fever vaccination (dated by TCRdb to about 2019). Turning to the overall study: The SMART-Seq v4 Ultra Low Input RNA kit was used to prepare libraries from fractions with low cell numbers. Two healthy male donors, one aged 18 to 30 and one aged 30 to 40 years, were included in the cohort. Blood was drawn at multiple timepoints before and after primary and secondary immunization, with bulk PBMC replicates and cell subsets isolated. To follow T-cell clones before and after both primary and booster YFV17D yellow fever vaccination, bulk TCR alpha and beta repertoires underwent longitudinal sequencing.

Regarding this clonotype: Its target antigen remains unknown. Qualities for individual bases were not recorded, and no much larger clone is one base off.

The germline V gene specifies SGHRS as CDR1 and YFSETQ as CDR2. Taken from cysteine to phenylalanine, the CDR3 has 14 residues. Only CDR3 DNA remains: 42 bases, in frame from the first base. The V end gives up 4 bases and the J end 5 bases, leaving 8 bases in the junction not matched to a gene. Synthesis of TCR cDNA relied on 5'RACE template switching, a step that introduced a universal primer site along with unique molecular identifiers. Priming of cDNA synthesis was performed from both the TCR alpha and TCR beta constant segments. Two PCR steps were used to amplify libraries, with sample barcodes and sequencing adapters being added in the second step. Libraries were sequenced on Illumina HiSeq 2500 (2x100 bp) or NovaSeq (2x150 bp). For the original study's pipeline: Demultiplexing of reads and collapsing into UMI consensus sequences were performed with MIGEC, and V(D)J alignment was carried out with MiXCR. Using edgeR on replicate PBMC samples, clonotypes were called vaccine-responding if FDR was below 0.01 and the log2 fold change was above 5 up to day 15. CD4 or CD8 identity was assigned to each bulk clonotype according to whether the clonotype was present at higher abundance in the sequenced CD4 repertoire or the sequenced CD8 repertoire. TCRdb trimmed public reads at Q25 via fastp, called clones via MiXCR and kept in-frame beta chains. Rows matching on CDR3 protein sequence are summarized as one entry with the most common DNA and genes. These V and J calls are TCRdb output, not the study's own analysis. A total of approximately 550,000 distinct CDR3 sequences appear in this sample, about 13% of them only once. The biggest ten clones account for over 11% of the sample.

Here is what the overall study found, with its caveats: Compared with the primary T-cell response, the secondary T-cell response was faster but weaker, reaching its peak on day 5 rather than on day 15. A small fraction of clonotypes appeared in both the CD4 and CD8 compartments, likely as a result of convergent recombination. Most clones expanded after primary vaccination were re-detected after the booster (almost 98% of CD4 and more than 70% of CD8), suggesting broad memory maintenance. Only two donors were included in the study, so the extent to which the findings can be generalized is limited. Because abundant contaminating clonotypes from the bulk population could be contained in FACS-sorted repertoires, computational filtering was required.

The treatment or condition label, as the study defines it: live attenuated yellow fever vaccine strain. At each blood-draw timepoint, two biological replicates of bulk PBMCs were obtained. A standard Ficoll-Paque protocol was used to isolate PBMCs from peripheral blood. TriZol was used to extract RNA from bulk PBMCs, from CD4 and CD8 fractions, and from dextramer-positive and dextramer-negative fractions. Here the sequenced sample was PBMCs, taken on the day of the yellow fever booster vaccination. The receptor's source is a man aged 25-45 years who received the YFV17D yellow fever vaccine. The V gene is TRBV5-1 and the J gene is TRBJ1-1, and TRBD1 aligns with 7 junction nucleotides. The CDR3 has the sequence CASSPRGGATEAFF. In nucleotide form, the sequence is TGCGCCAGCAGCCCCAGGGGGGGGGCGACTGAAGCTTTCTTT.